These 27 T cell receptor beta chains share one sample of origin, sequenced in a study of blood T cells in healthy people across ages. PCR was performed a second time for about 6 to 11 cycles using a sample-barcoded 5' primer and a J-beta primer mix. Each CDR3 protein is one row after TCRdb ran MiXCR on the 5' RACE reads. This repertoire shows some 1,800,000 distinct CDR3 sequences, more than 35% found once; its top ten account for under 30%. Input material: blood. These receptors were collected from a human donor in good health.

CDR3 protein: CASSFLGAGGTEAFF. DNA of the CDR3: TGTGCCAGCAGCTTTTTAGGGGCAGGGGGCACTGAAGCTTTCTTT. The chain carries TRBV13 and TRBJ1-1; 7 bases are shared with TRBD1. This CDR3 has 15 residues. Germline V gives CDR1 PRHDT, CDR2 FYEKMQ (reference sequence). The trim removed 3 bases at V and 4 bases at J, leaving 8 bases unmatched.

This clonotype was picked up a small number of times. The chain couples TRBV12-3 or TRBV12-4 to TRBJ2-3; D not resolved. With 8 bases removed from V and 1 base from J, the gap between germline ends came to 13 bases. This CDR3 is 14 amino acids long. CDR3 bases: TGTGCCAGCTCGAACGGGTCTCGCACAGATACGCAGTATTTT. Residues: CASSNGSRTDTQYF.

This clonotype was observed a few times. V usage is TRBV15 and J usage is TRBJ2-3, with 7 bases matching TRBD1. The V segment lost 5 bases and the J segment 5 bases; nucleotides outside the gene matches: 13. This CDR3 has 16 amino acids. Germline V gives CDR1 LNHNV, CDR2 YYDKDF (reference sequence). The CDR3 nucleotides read TGTGCCACCAGCGGACGACAGGGTCTTACCCAAGATACGCAGTATTTT. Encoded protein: CATSGRQGLTQDTQYF.

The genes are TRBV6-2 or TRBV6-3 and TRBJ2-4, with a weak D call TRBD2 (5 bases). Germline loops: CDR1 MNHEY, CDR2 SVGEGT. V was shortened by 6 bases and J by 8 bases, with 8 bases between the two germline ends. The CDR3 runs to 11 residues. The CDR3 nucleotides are TGTGCCAGCAGCACCGGGGACATTCAGTACTTC. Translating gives CASSTGDIQYF.

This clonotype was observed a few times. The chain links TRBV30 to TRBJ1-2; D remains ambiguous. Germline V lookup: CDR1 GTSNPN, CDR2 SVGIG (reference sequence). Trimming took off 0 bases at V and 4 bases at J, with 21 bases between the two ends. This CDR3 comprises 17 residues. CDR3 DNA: TGTGCCTGGAGTGTACGGGTCTTCTTTTTAGAACCCTATGGCTACACCTTC. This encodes CAWSVRVFFLEPYGYTF.

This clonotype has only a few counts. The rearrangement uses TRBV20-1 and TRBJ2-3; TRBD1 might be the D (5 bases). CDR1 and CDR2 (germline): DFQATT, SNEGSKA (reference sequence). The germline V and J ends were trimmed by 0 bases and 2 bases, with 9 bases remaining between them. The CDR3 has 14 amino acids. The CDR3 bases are TGCAGTGCTAGAGATGGGGCCTACACAGATACGCAGTATTTT. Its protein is CSARDGAYTDTQYF.

CDR3 sequence reads: CSVVTSGGRSTDTQYF. The DNA of the CDR3 is TGCAGTGTGGTGACTAGCGGGGGCAGAAGCACAGATACGCAGTATTTT. This chain connects TRBV20-1 to TRBJ2-3; 12 bases are a match to TRBD2. Germline lookup yields CDR1 DFQATT and CDR2 SNEGSKA (reference sequence). The CDR3 has 16 residues. Trimming took 7 bases from V and 0 from J; bases not matched to a gene: 8.

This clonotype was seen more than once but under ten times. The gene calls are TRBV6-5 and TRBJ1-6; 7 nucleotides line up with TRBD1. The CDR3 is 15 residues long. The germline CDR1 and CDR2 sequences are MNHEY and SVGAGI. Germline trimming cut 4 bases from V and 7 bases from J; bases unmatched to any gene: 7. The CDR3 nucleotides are TGTGCCAGCAGTTCCAACCGGGACAGAAATTCACCCCTCCACTTT. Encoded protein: CASSSNRDRNSPLHF.

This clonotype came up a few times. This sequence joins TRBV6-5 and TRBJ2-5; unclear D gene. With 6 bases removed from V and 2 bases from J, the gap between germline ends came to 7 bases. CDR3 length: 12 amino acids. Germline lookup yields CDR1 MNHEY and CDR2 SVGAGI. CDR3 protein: CASRQTQETQYF. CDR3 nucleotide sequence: TGTGCCAGCAGACAGACTCAAGAGACCCAGTACTTC.

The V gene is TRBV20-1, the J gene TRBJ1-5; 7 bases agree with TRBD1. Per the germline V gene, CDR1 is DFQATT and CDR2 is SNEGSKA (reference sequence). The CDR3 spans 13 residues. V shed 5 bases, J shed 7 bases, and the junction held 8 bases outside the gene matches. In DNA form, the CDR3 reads TGCAGTGCTCACAGGGGAGTGGGACAGCCCCAGCATTTT. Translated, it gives CSAHRGVGQPQHF.

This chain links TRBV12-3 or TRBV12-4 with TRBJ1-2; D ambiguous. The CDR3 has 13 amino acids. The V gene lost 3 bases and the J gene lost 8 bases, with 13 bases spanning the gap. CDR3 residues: CASSFLGSGGYTF. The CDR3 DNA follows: TGTGCCAGCAGTTTTCTGGGGTCCGGGGGCTACACCTTC.

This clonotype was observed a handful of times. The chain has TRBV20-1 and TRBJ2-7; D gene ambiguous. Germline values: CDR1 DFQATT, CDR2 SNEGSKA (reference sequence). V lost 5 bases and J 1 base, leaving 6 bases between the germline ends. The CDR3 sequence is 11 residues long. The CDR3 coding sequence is TGCAGTGCTGTGGAGTCCTACGAGCAGTACTTC. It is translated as CSAVESYEQYF.

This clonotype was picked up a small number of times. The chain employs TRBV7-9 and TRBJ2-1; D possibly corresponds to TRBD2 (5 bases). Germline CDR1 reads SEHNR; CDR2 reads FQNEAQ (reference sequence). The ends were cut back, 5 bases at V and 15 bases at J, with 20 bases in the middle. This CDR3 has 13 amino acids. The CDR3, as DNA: TGTGCCAGCAGCCCTATCTCGGACGGGGTCCTGTTCTTC. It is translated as CASSPISDGVLFF.

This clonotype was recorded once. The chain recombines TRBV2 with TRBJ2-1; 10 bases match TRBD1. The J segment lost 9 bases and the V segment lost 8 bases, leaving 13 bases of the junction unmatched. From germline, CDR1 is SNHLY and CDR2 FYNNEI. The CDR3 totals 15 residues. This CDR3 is CASATGTGASFEQFF. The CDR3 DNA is TGTGCCAGCGCCACCGGGACAGGGGCGTCTTTTGAGCAGTTCTTC.

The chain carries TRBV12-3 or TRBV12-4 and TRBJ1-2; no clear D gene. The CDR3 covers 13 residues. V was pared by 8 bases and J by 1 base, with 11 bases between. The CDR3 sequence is CASDYRDNYGYTF. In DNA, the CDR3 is TGTGCCAGCGATTATAGGGATAACTATGGCTACACCTTC.

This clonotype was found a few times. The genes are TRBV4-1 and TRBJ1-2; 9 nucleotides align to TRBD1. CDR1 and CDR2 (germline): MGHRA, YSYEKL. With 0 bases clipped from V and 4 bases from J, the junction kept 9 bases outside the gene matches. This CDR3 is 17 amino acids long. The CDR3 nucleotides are TGCGCCAGCAGCCAAGAGTCTGGGACAGGGCGATTCTATGGCTACACCTTC. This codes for CASSQESGTGRFYGYTF.

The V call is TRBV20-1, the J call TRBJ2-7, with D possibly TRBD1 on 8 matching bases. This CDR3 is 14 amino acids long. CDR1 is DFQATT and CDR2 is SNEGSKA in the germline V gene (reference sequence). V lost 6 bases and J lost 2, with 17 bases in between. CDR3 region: CSADTGGGTYEQYF. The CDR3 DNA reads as TGCAGTGCCGATACAGGGGGGGGTACCTACGAGCAGTACTTC.

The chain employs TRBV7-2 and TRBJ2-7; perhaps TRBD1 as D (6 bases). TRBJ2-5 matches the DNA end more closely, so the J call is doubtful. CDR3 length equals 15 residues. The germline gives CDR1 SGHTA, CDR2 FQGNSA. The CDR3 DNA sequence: TGTGCCAGCAGCTTCCCGGGACAATTAAGAGAGACCCAGTACTTC. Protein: CASSFPGQLRETQYF.

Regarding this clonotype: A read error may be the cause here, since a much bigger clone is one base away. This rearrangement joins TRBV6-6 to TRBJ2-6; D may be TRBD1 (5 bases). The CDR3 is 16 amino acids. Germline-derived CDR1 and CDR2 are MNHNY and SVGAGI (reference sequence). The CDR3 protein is CASRPVRSSGANVRTF. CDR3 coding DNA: TGTGCCAGCCGTCCGGTCCGGAGCTCTGGGGCCAACGTCCGGACTTTC.

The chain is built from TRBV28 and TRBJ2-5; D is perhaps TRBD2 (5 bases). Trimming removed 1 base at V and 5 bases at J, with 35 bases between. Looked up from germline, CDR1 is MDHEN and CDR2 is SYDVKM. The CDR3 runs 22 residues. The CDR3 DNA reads TGTGCCAGCAGTTTATTTGGGAGACCTACCCTAAGAGACCCATTGGATTGGGAGACCCAGTACTTC. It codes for CASSLFGRPTLRDPLDWETQYF. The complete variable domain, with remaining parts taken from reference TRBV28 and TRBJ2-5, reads DVKVTQSSRYLVKRTGEKVFLECVQDMDHENMFWYRQDPGLGLRLIYFSYDVKMKEKGDIPEGYSVSREKKERFSLILESASTNQTSMYLCASSLFGRPTLRDPLDWETQYFGPGTRLLVL.

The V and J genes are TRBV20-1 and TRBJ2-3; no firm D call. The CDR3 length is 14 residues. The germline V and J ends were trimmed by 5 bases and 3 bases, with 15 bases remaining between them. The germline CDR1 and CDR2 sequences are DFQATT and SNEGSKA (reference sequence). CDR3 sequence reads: CSAFSRNTTDTQYF. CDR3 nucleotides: TGCAGTGCTTTCAGCAGGAATACTACAGATACGCAGTATTTT.

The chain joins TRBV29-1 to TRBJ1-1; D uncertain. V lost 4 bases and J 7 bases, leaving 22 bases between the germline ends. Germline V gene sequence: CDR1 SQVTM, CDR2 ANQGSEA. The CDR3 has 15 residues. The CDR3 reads CSVALRWGGQNEAFF. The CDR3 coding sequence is TGCAGCGTTGCCCTTCGATGGGGAGGTCAGAATGAAGCTTTCTTT. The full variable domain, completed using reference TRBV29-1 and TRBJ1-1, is SAVISQKPSRDICQRGTSLTIQCQVDSQVTMMFWYRQQPGQSLTLIATANQGSEATYESGFVIDKFPISRPNLTFSTLTVSNMSPEDSSIYLCSVALRWGGQNEAFFGQGTRLTVV.

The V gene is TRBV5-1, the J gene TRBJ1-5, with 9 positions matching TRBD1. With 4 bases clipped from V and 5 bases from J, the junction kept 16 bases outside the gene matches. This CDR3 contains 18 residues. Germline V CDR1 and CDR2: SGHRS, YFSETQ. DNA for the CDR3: TGCGCCAGCAGCAGCCGTCCATTACAGGGGGCTGGTGATCAGCCCCAGCATTTT. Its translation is CASSSRPLQGAGDQPQHF.

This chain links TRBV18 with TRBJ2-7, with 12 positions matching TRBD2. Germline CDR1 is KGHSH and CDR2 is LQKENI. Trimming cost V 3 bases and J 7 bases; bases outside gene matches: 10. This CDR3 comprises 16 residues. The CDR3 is CASSPGSSGGADEQYF. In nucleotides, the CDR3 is TGTGCCAGCTCACCGGGATCTAGCGGGGGGGCTGATGAGCAGTACTTC.

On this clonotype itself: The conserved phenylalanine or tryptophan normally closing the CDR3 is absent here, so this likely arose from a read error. CDR3 region: CSVGVATSTDTQYC. The CDR3 bases are TGCAGCGTTGGAGTAGCGACTAGCACAGATACACAGTATTGT. The chain combines TRBV29-1 with TRBJ2-3; the match to TRBD2 covers 7 bases. The CDR3 has 14 residues. From germline, CDR1 is SQVTM and CDR2 ANQGSEA.

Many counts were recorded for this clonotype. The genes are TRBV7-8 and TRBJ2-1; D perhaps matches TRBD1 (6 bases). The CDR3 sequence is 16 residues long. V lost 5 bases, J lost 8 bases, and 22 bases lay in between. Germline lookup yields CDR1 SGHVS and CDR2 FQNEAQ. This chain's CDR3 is CASSKTRGSHRDEQFF. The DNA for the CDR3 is TGTGCCAGCAGCAAAACGAGGGGGTCACATAGGGATGAGCAGTTCTTC. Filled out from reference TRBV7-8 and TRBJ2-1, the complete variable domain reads GAGVSQSPRYKVAKRGQDVALRCDPISGHVSLFWYQQALGQGPEFLTYFQNEAQLDKSGLPSDRFFAERPEGSVSTLKIQRTQQEDSAVYLCASSKTRGSHRDEQFFGPGTRLTVL.

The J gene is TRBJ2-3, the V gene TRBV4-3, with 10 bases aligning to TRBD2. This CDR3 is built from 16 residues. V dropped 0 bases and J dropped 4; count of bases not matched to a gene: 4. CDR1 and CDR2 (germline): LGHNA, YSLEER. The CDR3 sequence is CASSQETSGFADTQYF. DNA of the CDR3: TGCGCCAGCAGCCAAGAGACTAGCGGGTTCGCAGATACGCAGTATTTT.